The rows below give T cell receptor beta chains drawn from one sample of a study of blood T cell repertoires in COVID-19. The table came from immunoSEQ multiplex PCR; TCRdb's copy has only in-frame clones and leaves some out. Here the sample spans under 300,000 clones, 88% being singletons. The sample consisted of PBMCs or T cells enriched from blood (not recorded which). The origin of the receptors is a woman younger than 45 who had recovered from COVID-19. Each CDR3 is given with its conserved first and last residue. D genes are given only for firm matches. Size is omitted from some rows. Given values are once, few, many or a class for expanded clones.

DNA: TGTGCCTGGAGTAGTTTCGACAGGGGGTTAGCCTATAGCAATCAGCCCCAGCATTTT
CDR3: CAWSSFDRGLAYSNQPQHF
V: TRBV30
length: 19
size: .
J: TRBJ1-5
D: TRBD1

DNA: TGTGCCAGCAGTCGTCCGGGGGGGCCTCGGAACTACTACGAGCAGTACTTC
CDR3: CASSRPGGPRNYYEQYF
V: TRBV6-6
length: 17
size: few
J: TRBJ2-7
D: TRBD2

DNA: TGTGCCAGCAGTGACTCCCCCCCTATATATGGCTACACCTTC
CDR3: CASSDSPPIYGYTF
V: TRBV6-4
length: 14
size: few
J: TRBJ1-2
D: .

DNA: TGTGCCACCTGCCTGGGACAGGGTTATGAAAAACTGTTTTTT
CDR3: CATCLGQGYEKLFF
V: TRBV6-5
length: 14
size: .
J: TRBJ1-4
D: TRBD1

DNA: TGTGCCAGCAGCTTAGTTAGGACAAATCAGCCCCAGCATTTT
CDR3: CASSLVRTNQPQHF
V: TRBV7-8
length: 14
size: .
J: TRBJ1-5
D: .

DNA: TGTGCCAGCAGCCCCCGCGGGGCGCGAGGGTACGAGCAGTACTTC
CDR3: CASSPRGARGYEQYF
V: TRBV28
length: 15
size: .
J: TRBJ2-7
D: .

DNA: TGTGCCAGCAGCTACCGTAATACCTTGACAGGTCCAAATTCACCCCTCCACTTT
CDR3: CASSYRNTLTGPNSPLHF
V: TRBV7-8
length: 18
size: .
J: TRBJ1-6
D: .

DNA: TGCGCCAGCAGCCCAGATCCAACTAATGAAAAACTGTTTTTT
CDR3: CASSPDPTNEKLFF
V: TRBV5-1
length: 14
size: .
J: TRBJ1-4
D: .

DNA: TGTGCCAGCAGCCAGACCGGGGACAGACGGAACACTGAAGCTTTCTTT
CDR3: CASSQTGDRRNTEAFF
V: TRBV7-3
length: 16
size: .
J: TRBJ1-1
D: TRBD1

DNA: TGTGCCAGTACCCCACGATTCACTAGCGTCACCGGGGAGCTGTTTTTT
CDR3: CASTPRFTSVTGELFF
V: TRBV19
length: 16
size: .
J: TRBJ2-2
D: TRBD2

DNA: TGTGCCAGCAGCTTAGCGTGGGGGGGGCAACCCTACGAGCAGTACTTC
CDR3: CASSLAWGGQPYEQYF
V: TRBV7-6
length: 16
size: .
J: TRBJ2-7
D: .

DNA: TGTGCCTCCACCCCGGGTTTTAACTATGGCTACACCTTC
CDR3: CASTPGFNYGYTF
V: TRBV30
length: 13
size: .
J: TRBJ1-2
D: .

DNA: TGTGCTAGTGGTTTGGGGCAGAACACAGATACGCAGTATTTT
CDR3: CASGLGQNTDTQYF
V: TRBV12-5
length: 14
size: few
J: TRBJ2-3
D: .

DNA: TGTGCCAGCAGCGTAAGAGGGTTTGGGGACCAGTACTTC
CDR3: CASSVRGFGDQYF
V: TRBV9
length: 13
size: .
J: TRBJ2-5
D: .

DNA: TGTGCCAGCAGCTTCGACAGGGCAAACTATGGCTACACCTTC
CDR3: CASSFDRANYGYTF
V: TRBV5-6
length: 14
size: once
J: TRBJ1-2
D: TRBD1

DNA: TGTGCCAGCAGCCAAGGAGCAGGGGAGACCCAGTACTTC
CDR3: CASSQGAGETQYF
V: TRBV14
length: 13
size: .
J: TRBJ2-5
D: .

DNA: TGTGCCAGCAGCTTCAACAGGGGTCTAGCGGGCACCATATATTTT
CDR3: CASSFNRGLAGTIYF
V: TRBV11-3
length: 15
size: .
J: TRBJ1-3
D: TRBD1